Each of the 16 T cell receptor beta chains below was sequenced from the same sample in a study of shared clonotypes between healthy human individuals. Clones were read by immunoSEQ multiplex PCR, and TCRdb kept only the in-frame ones, dropping some. This repertoire shows 1.4 million to 1.5 million clones, around 97% found once; its top ten account for about 1%. Sequences were obtained from naive CD4+ T cells sorted from blood. Documented subset: CD45RA+ positively selected. Receptors originate from a man aged 25 to 45 in good health.

The rearrangement links TRBV9 to TRBJ2-3; 8 nucleotides match TRBD2. The J segment lost 3 bases and the V segment lost 6 bases, leaving 9 bases of the junction unmatched. CDR1 SGDLS and CDR2 YYNGEE come from the germline V gene. This CDR3 has 15 amino acids. The CDR3: CASTRRGDDTDTQYF. In nucleotides, the CDR3 is TGTGCCAGCACCAGGCGGGGGGACGATACAGATACGCAGTATTTT. Full variable domain (rest looked up from reference TRBV9 and TRBJ2-3): DSGVTQTPKHLITATGQRVTLRCSPRSGDLSVYWYQQSLDQGLQFLIQYYNGEERAKGNILERFSAQQFPDLHSELNLSSLELGDSALYFCASTRRGDDTDTQYFGPGTRLTVL.

The chain uses TRBV18 and TRBJ2-1; tentatively, D is TRBD1 (6 bases). Germline CDR1 and CDR2: KGHSH and LQKENI. This CDR3 contains 14 residues. Trimming left V 3 bases short and J 5 bases short, with 11 bases between. The DNA for the CDR3 is TGTGCCAGCTCACCGAACGGACAGAACAATGAGCAGTTCTTC. Protein: CASSPNGQNNEQFF.

This chain's CDR3 is CASSLSGTGSSGYTF. The CDR3 bases are TGCGCCAGCAGCTTGTCCGGGACAGGGAGCAGTGGCTACACCTTC. V usage is TRBV5-1 and J usage is TRBJ1-2, with 9 positions matching TRBD1. The germline V gene encodes CDR1 SGHRS and CDR2 YFSETQ. The CDR3 consists of 15 residues. The junction had 8 bases not matched to a gene; V was cut back by 1 base and J by 7 bases.

CDR3 loop: CASSPPRDFVRELFF. CDR3 DNA sequence: TGTGCCAGCAGCCCGCCCCGGGACTTTGTCCGGGAGCTGTTTTTT. The chain employs TRBV7-8 and TRBJ2-2; D may be TRBD2 (6 bases). V lost 5 bases and J 9 bases, leaving 19 bases between the germline ends. CDR3 length equals 15 residues. Per germline, CDR1 SGHVS and CDR2 FQNEAQ.

The chain uses TRBV28 and TRBJ2-7; perhaps TRBD2 as D (5 bases). CDR1 and CDR2 (germline): MDHEN, SYDVKM. With 7 bases removed from V and 3 bases from J, the gap between germline ends came to 19 bases. The CDR3 totals 15 residues. The CDR3, as DNA: TGTGCCAGCACCCCTAAACTAGTCCTGGACTACGAGCAGTACTTC. This codes for CASTPKLVLDYEQYF.

Notes on this clone: The same CDR3 arises from other DNA sequences in this sample as well. DNA for the CDR3: TGCGCCAGCAGTCCGGGGGGCGGGGAGACCCAGTACTTC. Amino acids: CASSPGGGETQYF. The J gene is TRBJ2-5, the V gene TRBV5-1; a possible D gene is TRBD2 (7 bases). Germline assignment: CDR1 SGHRS and CDR2 YFSETQ. V gave up 5 bases and J gave up 5 bases, with 13 bases separating them. CDR3 length equals 13 residues.

The gene calls are TRBV20-1 and TRBJ2-7, with unresolved D. The CDR3 has 11 amino acids. Trimming removed 6 bases from V and 3 bases from J, with 9 bases in between. Germline assignment: CDR1 DFQATT and CDR2 SNEGSKA (reference sequence). The CDR3 here is CSAARNYEQYF. The DNA for the CDR3 is TGCAGTGCCGCCAGGAACTACGAGCAGTACTTC.

V gene TRBV30 combines with J gene TRBJ2-7; D is perhaps TRBD2 (6 bases). The CDR3 loop spans 12 amino acids. Germline CDR1 GTSNPN, CDR2 SVGIG (reference sequence). Trimming left V 3 bases short and J 4 bases short, with 10 bases between. CDR3 protein: CAWRTRRYEQYF. CDR3 in DNA: TGTGCCTGGAGGACTAGACGATACGAGCAGTACTTC.

With respect to this clone: Other DNA variants within this sample encode the same CDR3. V and J are TRBV2 and TRBJ1-3; D uncertain. Trimming took off 2 bases at V and 1 base at J, with 9 bases between the two ends. Germline CDR1 SNHLY, CDR2 FYNNEI. This CDR3 region has 15 residues. CDR3 sequence (DNA): TGTGCCAGCAGTGAATTTCGGGGATCTGGAAACACCATATATTTT. It codes for CASSEFRGSGNTIYF.

The gene calls are TRBV19 and TRBJ2-1; 9 positions agree with TRBD1. The CDR3 loop spans 17 amino acids. The V and J ends lost 6 bases and 3 bases, in that order; junction bases with no gene match: 12. Germline V gives CDR1 LNHDA, CDR2 SQIVND (reference sequence). This CDR3 reads CASSLGQGTKIYNEQFF. The CDR3 DNA reads as TGTGCCAGTAGCCTGGGACAGGGAACCAAAATCTACAATGAGCAGTTCTTC.

This chain links TRBV27 with TRBJ2-3; unclear D gene. This CDR3 contains 16 residues. Germline lookup yields CDR1 MNHEY and CDR2 SMNVEV (reference sequence). Between the trimmed V and J ends, which lost 6 bases and 4 bases, there was a span of 20 bases. CDR3 DNA sequence: TGTGCCAGCAGCTCGAGCTCCCCTGGTTGGGCAGATACGCAGTATTTT. Its translation: CASSSSSPGWADTQYF.

The chain combines TRBV14 with TRBJ2-3; D unresolved. V was shortened by 4 bases and J by 7 bases, with 12 bases between the two germline ends. This CDR3 contains 13 residues. Germline lookup yields CDR1 SGHDN and CDR2 FVKESK. As DNA, the CDR3 is TGTGCCAGCAGCCTGAGAGACATCTATACGCAGTATTTT. Translated, it gives CASSLRDIYTQYF.

This clone was detected only once. The genes are TRBV5-6 and TRBJ1-1, with D possibly being TRBD1 (6 bases). This CDR3 comprises 18 residues. Germline assignment: CDR1 SGHDT and CDR2 YYEEEE. Trimming stripped 4 bases from V and 1 base from J, with 23 bases between. CDR3 in amino acids: CASSNLLQGPDPNTEAFF. In DNA form, the CDR3 reads TGTGCCAGCAGCAACCTCTTACAGGGTCCAGACCCGAACACTGAAGCTTTCTTT.

The chain has TRBV5-1 and TRBJ1-5; D is possibly TRBD1 (6 bases). The CDR3 consists of 14 residues. Germline V gene data show CDR1 as SGHRS and CDR2 as YFSETQ. Trimming left V 0 bases short and J 7 bases short, with 11 bases between. The CDR3 reads CASSLEGGRQPQHF. CDR3 nucleotides: TGCGCCAGCAGCTTGGAGGGGGGAAGGCAGCCCCAGCATTTT.

This clone was seen a single time. The V call is TRBV15, the J call TRBJ2-1; no definite D call. CDR3 length equals 13 residues. Germline V CDR1 and CDR2: LNHNV, YYDKDF (reference sequence). Trimming took 3 bases from V and 16 from J, leaving 19 bases between them. The CDR3 spells CATSSPVGLVFFF. CDR3 DNA: TGTGCCACCAGCAGTCCAGTGGGCCTGGTTTTTTTCTTC.

V is TRBV30 and J is TRBJ2-1, with TRBD2 as a possible D gene (5 bases). This CDR3 contains 13 residues. Germline CDR1 and CDR2: GTSNPN and SVGIG (reference sequence). The V end was cut by 1 base, the J end by 5 bases, with 9 bases between. The chain's CDR3 is CAWSALANNEQFF. For the CDR3, the DNA is TGTGCCTGGAGTGCTCTAGCTAACAATGAGCAGTTCTTC.